These T cell receptor beta chains were read from a single sample in a study of fetal regulatory T cell absence and autoimmunity. Sequencing was performed with immunoSEQ multiplex PCR; in TCRdb, only in-frame clones are kept and a portion is missing. The sample has about 95,000 clones; roughly 78% are singletons. What was sequenced was pancreas tissue. The receptor source for this set is a male donor with IPEX syndrome. Both conserved end residues are part of each CDR3. The order of the fields is clone size, J gene, D gene, V gene, CDR3 protein, CDR3 DNA. The D gene is left open where the match is weak. Clone size is given for some rows only: seen once, a few or many times, or a class if the clone is expanded.

>-|TRBJ2-5|-|TRBV7-8
CASSLAGGRPGAQYF
TGTGCCAGCAGCTTAGCGGGGGGCCGACCCGGGGCCCAGTACTTC
>once|TRBJ2-7|-|TRBV27
CASSLSSGPYEQYF
TGTGCCAGCAGTTTATCGTCCGGGCCCTACGAGCAGTACTTC
>-|TRBJ2-3|-|TRBV7-2
CASSWGASTDTQYF
TGTGCCAGCAGCTGGGGGGCGAGCACAGATACGCAGTATTTT
>-|TRBJ1-1|-|TRBV9
CASSSGAGFTEAFF
TGTGCCAGCAGCAGCGGGGCAGGGTTCACTGAAGCTTTCTTT
>once|TRBJ1-2|TRBD1|TRBV29-1
CSVEDGSGQGPYGYTF
TGCAGCGTTGAAGATGGATCTGGACAGGGACCCTATGGCTACACCTTC
>-|TRBJ2-3|TRBD2|TRBV10-3
CAISVGTSGGPDTQYF
TGTGCCATCAGTGTTGGGACTAGCGGGGGGCCAGATACGCAGTATTTT
>-|TRBJ2-3|TRBD2|TRBV6-5
CASSSLAGGPPDTQYF
TGTGCCAGCAGTTCTCTAGCGGGAGGGCCCCCAGATACGCAGTATTTT
>few|TRBJ2-7|-|TRBV5-4
CASSLPPLPEQYF
TGTGCCAGCAGCTTGCCTCCTCTCCCCGAGCAGTACTTC
>-|TRBJ1-1|-|TRBV15
CATSRGFRGAEAFF
TGTGCCACCAGCAGAGGGTTCCGGGGGGCTGAAGCTTTCTTT
>-|TRBJ2-7|-|TRBV2
CASRALGRIYEQYF
TGTGCCAGCAGGGCCCTCGGGCGTATCTACGAGCAGTACTTC
>few|TRBJ2-7|-|TRBV7-9
CASSSVVSSYEQYF
TGTGCCAGCAGCTCAGTGGTCAGTTCCTACGAGCAGTACTTC
>-|TRBJ1-1|-|TRBV25-1
CASSESYLGTEAFF
TGTGCCAGCAGTGAATCTTATCTCGGGACTGAAGCTTTCTTT
>-|TRBJ1-2|-|TRBV5-1
CASRLGQANYGYTF
TGCGCCAGCAGACTGGGGCAGGCGAACTATGGCTACACCTTC
>-|TRBJ1-1|-|TRBV19
CASSIGTALNTEAFF
TGTGCCAGTAGTATAGGGACTGCTTTGAACACTGAAGCTTTCTTT
>-|TRBJ2-1|-|TRBV7-9
CASSLLAPYNEQFF
TGTGCCAGCAGCTTACTAGCCCCCTACAATGAGCAGTTCTTC
>-|TRBJ1-2|-|TRBV30
CAGDSPQTAHYGYTF
TGTGCCGGTGACAGCCCCCAGACCGCACACTATGGCTACACCTTC
>-|TRBJ1-4|-|TRBV6-6
CASSSHLLTNEKLFF
TGTGCCAGCAGTTCCCACCTCCTAACTAATGAAAAACTGTTTTTT
>-|TRBJ2-3|TRBD1|TRBV27
CASSFLPGTGDTDTQYF
TGTGCCAGCAGTTTTCTCCCCGGGACAGGGGACACAGATACGCAGTATTTT
>-|TRBJ1-1|-|TRBV18
CASSPPTGNTEAFF
TGTGCCAGCTCACCACCGACAGGGAACACTGAAGCTTTCTTT
>-|TRBJ2-3|-|TRBV9
CASTVGQSDTQYF
TGTGCCAGCACCGTGGGACAATCAGATACGCAGTATTTT
>-|TRBJ1-6|-|TRBV11-2
CASSLFLWTEVNSPLHF
-
>once|TRBJ1-2|-|TRBV5-6
CASCFGSNYGYTF
TGTGCCAGCTGTTTTGGTTCTAACTATGGCTACACCTTC
>-|TRBJ2-3|-|TRBV6-6
CASSYGGPTDTQYF
TGTGCCAGCAGTTACGGGGGACCCACAGATACGCAGTATTTT
>-|TRBJ1-2|TRBD1|TRBV6-5
CASSYGRQGANYGYTF
TGTGCCAGCAGCTACGGTCGGCAGGGGGCTAACTATGGCTACACCTTC
>-|TRBJ2-2|-|TRBV15
CATSRGGGELFF
TGTGCCACCAGCAGAGGAGGCGGGGAGCTGTTTTTT
>-|TRBJ2-3|-|TRBV5-1
CASSISGSTDTQYF
TGCGCCAGCAGCATAAGCGGGAGCACAGATACGCAGTATTTT
>-|TRBJ1-1|-|TRBV11-2
CASSTTQGLNTEAFF
TGTGCCAGCAGCACGACACAGGGCCTGAACACTGAAGCTTTCTTT
>-|TRBJ2-7|-|TRBV12-5
CASGLGGAEQYF
TGTGCTAGTGGTTTGGGCGGGGCCGAGCAGTACTTC
>once|TRBJ2-3|TRBD2|TRBV7-8
CASSTGGDTDTQYF
TGTGCCAGCAGTACCGGGGGGGACACAGATACGCAGTATTTT
>-|TRBJ2-3|-|TRBV7-9
CASSPSRTFSTDTQYF
TGTGCCAGCAGTCCCTCCCGAACGTTTAGCACAGATACGCAGTATTTT
>few|TRBJ1-2|-|TRBV7-2
CASSLGQDYGYTF
TGTGCCAGCAGCTTAGGACAGGACTATGGCTACACCTTC
>-|TRBJ2-3|-|TRBV4-3
CASSRHSGASTDTQYF
TGCGCCAGCAGTCGACATAGCGGAGCTAGCACAGATACGCAGTATTTT
>few|TRBJ1-6|-|TRBV5-6
CASSLTGRSPLHF
TGTGCCAGCAGCTTGACAGGGAGATCACCCCTCCACTTT
>-|TRBJ2-3|-|TRBV10-2
CASSDGTDTQYF
TGCGCCAGCAGTGACGGCACAGATACGCAGTATTTT
>-|TRBJ2-1|-|TRBV4-1
CASSQAPDYYNEQFF
TGCGCCAGCAGCCAAGCCCCGGACTATTACAATGAGCAGTTCTTC
>-|TRBJ2-7|-|TRBV6-5
CASYRSAGSYEQYF
TGTGCCAGCTACCGAAGCGCAGGGTCCTACGAGCAGTACTTC